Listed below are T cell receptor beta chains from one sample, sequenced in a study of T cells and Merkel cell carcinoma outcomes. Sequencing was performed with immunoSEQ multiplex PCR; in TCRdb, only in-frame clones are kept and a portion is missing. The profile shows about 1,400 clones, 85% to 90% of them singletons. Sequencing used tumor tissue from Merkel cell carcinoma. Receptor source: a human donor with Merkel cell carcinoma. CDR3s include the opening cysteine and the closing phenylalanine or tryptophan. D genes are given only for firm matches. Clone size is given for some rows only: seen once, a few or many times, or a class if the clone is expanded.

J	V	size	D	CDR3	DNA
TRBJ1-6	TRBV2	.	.	CASGGGALYSPLHF	TGTGCCAGCGGGGGGGGCGCCTTGTATTCACCCCTCCACTTT
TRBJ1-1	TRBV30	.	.	CAWSLRMNTEAFF	TGTGCCTGGAGTTTACGTATGAACACTGAAGCTTTCTTT
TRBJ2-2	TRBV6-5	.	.	CASTGGAELFF	TGTGCCAGCACTGGGGGGGCCGAGCTGTTTTTT
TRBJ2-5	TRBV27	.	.	CASSLSGRIQETQYF	TGTGCCAGCAGTTTATCTGGACGGATCCAAGAGACCCAGTACTTC
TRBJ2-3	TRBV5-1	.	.	CASSPGQGTDTQYF	TGCGCCAGCAGCCCGGGACAAGGCACAGATACGCAGTATTTT
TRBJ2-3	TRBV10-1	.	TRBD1	CASSEQGVGTDTQYF	TGCGCCAGCAGTGAGCAGGGGGTTGGGACAGATACGCAGTATTTT
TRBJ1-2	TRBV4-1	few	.	CASSQDSLGTYGYTF	TGCGCCAGCAGCCAAGATTCCCTAGGTACCTATGGCTACACCTTC
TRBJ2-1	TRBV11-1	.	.	CASSLEDEQFF	TGTGCCAGCAGCTTAGAGGATGAGCAGTTCTTC
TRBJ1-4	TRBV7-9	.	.	CASSLGDMGDEKLFF	TGTGCCAGCAGCTTAGGGGACATGGGAGATGAAAAACTGTTTTTT
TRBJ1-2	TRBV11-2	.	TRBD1	CASSLGTGRSGYTF	TGTGCCAGCAGCTTAGGGACAGGCCGGAGCGGCTACACCTTC
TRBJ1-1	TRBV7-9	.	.	CANNRGEVNTEAFF	TGTGCCAACAACCGAGGGGAGGTAAACACTGAAGCTTTCTTT
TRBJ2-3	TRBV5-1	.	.	CASSDSTGAGGTQYF	TGCGCCAGCAGCGACTCGACGGGAGCCGGTGGGACGCAGTATTTT
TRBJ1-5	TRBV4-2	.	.	CASSQDGSGGRGGPQHF	TGTGCCAGCAGCCAAGATGGGTCGGGAGGGCGGGGAGGGCCCCAGCATTTT
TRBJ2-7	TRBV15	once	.	CATSRDSSSYEQYF	TGTGCCACCAGCAGAGATAGCAGCTCCTACGAGCAGTACTTC
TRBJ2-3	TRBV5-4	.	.	CASSPSEHGTDTQYF	TGTGCCAGCAGCCCGTCAGAACACGGCACAGATACGCAGTATTTT
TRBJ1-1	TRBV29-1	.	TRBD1	CSAKTWTGDTEAFF	TGCAGCGCCAAAACTTGGACAGGGGACACTGAAGCTTTCTTT
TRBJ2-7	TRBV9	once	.	CASSVASQSYEQYF	TGTGCCAGCAGCGTAGCTTCACAATCCTACGAGCAGTACTTC
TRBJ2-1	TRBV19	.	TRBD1	CASSRQGNNEQFF	TGTGCCAGTAGTAGACAGGGGAACAATGAGCAGTTCTTC
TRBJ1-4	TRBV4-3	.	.	CASSQDRALGEKLFF	TGCGCCAGCAGCCAAGACAGGGCCCTTGGGGAAAAACTGTTTTTT
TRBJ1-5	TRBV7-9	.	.	CASSFSDSNQPQHF	TGTGCCAGCAGCTTTAGTGATAGCAATCAGCCCCAGCATTTT
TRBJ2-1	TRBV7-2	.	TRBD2	CASSPGLAGANEQFF	TGTGCCAGCAGCCCGGGACTAGCGGGGGCCAATGAGCAGTTCTTC
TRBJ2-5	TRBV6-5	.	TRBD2	CASSYGRGGETQYF	TGTGCCAGCAGTTACGGGCGGGGGGGTGAGACCCAGTACTTC
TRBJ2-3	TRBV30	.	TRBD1	CAWSSYNRDRDTDTQYF	TGTGCCTGGAGTTCATATAACCGGGACAGGGACACAGATACGCAGTATTTT
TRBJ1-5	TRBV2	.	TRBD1	CASSEDRGRNQPQHF	TGTGCCAGCAGTGAGGACAGGGGTCGTAATCAGCCCCAGCATTTT
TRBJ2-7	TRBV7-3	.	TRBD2	CASSPQPGTSVAQYF	TGTGCCAGCAGCCCCCAACCCGGGACTAGCGTCGCGCAGTACTTC
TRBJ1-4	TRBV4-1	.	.	CASSQVDEKLFF	TGCGCCAGCAGCCAAGTTGATGAAAAACTGTTTTTT
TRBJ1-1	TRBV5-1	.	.	CASASQTNTEAFF	TGCGCCAGCGCGAGCCAGACGAACACTGAAGCTTTCTTT
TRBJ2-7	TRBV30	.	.	CAWSQGSAVYYEQYF	TGTGCCTGGAGCCAGGGTTCAGCGGTCTACTACGAGCAGTACTTC
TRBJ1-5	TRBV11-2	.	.	CANSLMAGQPQHF	TGTGCCAACAGCTTAATGGCGGGCCAGCCCCAGCATTTT
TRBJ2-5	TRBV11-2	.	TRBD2	CASSLDRGGTQYF	TGTGCCAGCAGCTTAGACCGGGGGGGGACCCAGTACTTC
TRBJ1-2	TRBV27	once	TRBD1	CASSLQGGNYGYTF	TGTGCCAGCAGTTTACAGGGGGGAAACTATGGCTACACCTTC
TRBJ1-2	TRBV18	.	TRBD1	CASSPEKGGSYGYTF	TGTGCCAGCTCACCAGAGAAAGGGGGCAGCTATGGCTACACCTTC
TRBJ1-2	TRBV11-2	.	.	CASTVVANYGYTF	TGTGCCAGCACCGTGGTAGCTAACTATGGCTACACCTTC
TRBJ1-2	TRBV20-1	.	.	CSARGGYGYTF	TGCAGTGCTAGAGGGGGCTATGGCTACACCTTC
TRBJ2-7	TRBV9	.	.	CASSVGAGVTYEQYF	TGTGCCAGCAGCGTAGGGGCAGGGGTTACCTACGAGCAGTACTTC
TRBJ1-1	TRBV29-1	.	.	CSVEAGQKNTEAFF	TGCAGCGTTGAGGCCGGACAGAAGAACACTGAAGCTTTCTTT
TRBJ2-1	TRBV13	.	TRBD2	CASRWRGKVEQFF	TGTGCCAGCCGATGGCGGGGGAAGGTCGAGCAGTTCTTC
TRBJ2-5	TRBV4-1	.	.	CVSSQQGFETQYF	TGCGTCAGCAGCCAACAGGGTTTTGAGACCCAGTACTTC
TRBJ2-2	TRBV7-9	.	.	CASIQGSGELFF	TGTGCCAGCATTCAGGGGTCCGGGGAGCTGTTTTTT
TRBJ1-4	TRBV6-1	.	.	CASSPTTGRVKLFF	TGTGCCAGCAGTCCCACCACAGGGAGGGTAAAACTGTTTTTT
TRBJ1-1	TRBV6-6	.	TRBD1	CASSLDRQEAFF	TGTGCCAGCAGCCTGGACAGGCAGGAAGCTTTCTTT
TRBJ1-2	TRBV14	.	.	CASSQAQGFYGYTF	TGTGCCAGCAGCCAAGCCCAGGGTTTTTATGGCTACACCTTC
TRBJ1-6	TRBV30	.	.	CALNSPLHF	TGTGCCTTAAATTCACCCCTCCACTTT
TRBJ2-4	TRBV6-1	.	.	CASTTTFRDIQYF	TGTGCCAGCACCACGACATTTCGGGACATTCAGTACTTC
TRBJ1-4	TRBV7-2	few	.	CASSITHNEKLFF	TGTGCCAGCAGCATTACTCATAATGAAAAACTGTTTTTT
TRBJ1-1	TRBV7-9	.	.	CASSLTTGRAEAFF	TGTGCCAGCAGCTTAACAACAGGGAGAGCTGAAGCTTTCTTT